This TCR beta chain was retrieved from a study of breast tumors, draining lymph nodes, adjacent tissues. Per the germline V gene, CDR1 is SSHAT and CDR2 is FNYEAQ (reference sequence). This CDR3 contains 17 residues. This clonotype has at least ten counts. A read error may account for a junction end that differs from germline. One entry per CDR3 protein, called by TCRdb with MiXCR from the multiplex PCR reads. The sample has 20,000 to 25,000 distinct CDR3 sequences, about 41% seen once. The receptor comes from a female donor with breast cancer. Some clones in this sample may be carry-over from other donors' samples. The material sequenced was breast tumor tissue. The J gene is TRBJ2-2, the V gene TRBV7-7, with unresolved D. The CDR3 DNA reads as TGTGCTAGCAGGAGAGAATTTGGGAAAAGGAACACCGGGGAGCTGTTTTTT. It codes for CASRREFGKRNTGELFF.